A single T cell receptor beta chain is shown here with its context. This sample stems from a study of shared clonotypes between healthy human individuals. Some clones are missing from TCRdb's copy, which holds only in-frame ones; the method was immunoSEQ multiplex PCR. The sample records roughly 570,000 clones, more than 95% being singletons. Naive CD8 isolation took CD45RO-negative cells positively selected for CCR7 and excluded terminally differentiated effector memory CD45RA+ cells. Losses at the gene ends were 6 bases for V and 0 bases for J; bases not matched to a gene: 4. This CDR3 contains 15 residues. CDR1 and CDR2 from the germline V gene are MNHNS and SASEGT.

The sequenced sample was naive CD8+ T cells sorted from blood. The TCR was taken from a man aged 25 to 45 in good health. This chain uses TRBV6-1 with TRBJ1-1; 10 positions match TRBD1. Written as DNA, the CDR3 is TGTGCCAGCAGATCCGGGACAGGGGTGAACACTGAAGCTTTCTTT. It is translated as CASRSGTGVNTEAFF.